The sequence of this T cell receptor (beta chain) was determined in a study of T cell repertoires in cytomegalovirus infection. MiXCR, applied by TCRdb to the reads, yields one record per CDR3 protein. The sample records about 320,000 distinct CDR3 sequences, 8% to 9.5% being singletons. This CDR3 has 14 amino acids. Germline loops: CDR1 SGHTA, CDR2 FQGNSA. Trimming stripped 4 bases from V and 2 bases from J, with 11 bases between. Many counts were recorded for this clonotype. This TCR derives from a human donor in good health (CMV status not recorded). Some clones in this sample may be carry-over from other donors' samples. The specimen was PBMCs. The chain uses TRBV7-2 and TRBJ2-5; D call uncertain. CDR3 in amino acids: CASSYQARQETQYF. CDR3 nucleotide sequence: TGTGCCAGCAGCTACCAGGCCAGACAAGAGACCCAGTACTTC. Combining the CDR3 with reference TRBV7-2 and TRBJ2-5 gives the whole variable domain GAGVSQSPSNKVTEKGKDVELRCDPISGHTALYWYRQSLGQGLEFLIYFQGNSAPDKSGLPSDRFSAERTGGSVSTLTIQRTQQEDSAVYLCASSYQARQETQYFGPGTRLLVL.